This TCR beta chain was found in a study of T cell changes during pregnancy in multiple sclerosis. Sequenced by immunoSEQ multiplex PCR; TCRdb stores in-frame clones only, minus some. The profile shows around 30,000 clones, 75% to 90% of them singletons. Germline CDR1 GTSNPN, CDR2 SVGIG (reference sequence). V lost 0 bases and J 4 bases, leaving 12 bases between the germline ends. The CDR3 totals 14 residues. The source of this sequence is a female donor with multiple sclerosis, enrolled in a pregnancy study. The rearrangement links TRBV30 to TRBJ2-5; D not certain. The sequences come from CD4+ T cells from peripheral blood mononuclear cells, collected in the second trimester of pregnancy. The CDR3 sequence is CAWSVGRSVETQYF. CDR3 nucleotides: TGTGCCTGGAGTGTAGGCAGGTCGGTAGAGACCCAGTACTTC.